This TCR beta chain was sequenced for a study of blood T cells in healthy people across ages (dated by TCRdb to the mid-2010s). In terms of the full investigation: In model experiments, template switching captured about one uniquely barcoded TCR beta cDNA molecule for every two T cells. The study measured age-related changes in TCR beta repertoire diversity using deep sequencing normalized with unique cDNA molecular identifiers. The donors were split into four age groups: young (average about 16 years), middle-aged (about 40), aged (more than 60) and long-lived (roughly 86). To avoid experimental bias, donors of different ages were distributed randomly across sequencing lanes. Using the same blood draw, the study looked at two additional independent replicas of 1 million unique cDNA reads for two donors, one aged 18 to 29 and the other aged 80 or older. Overall study results and their limits: Observed TCR beta diversity correlated strongly with the percentage of naive T cells measured by flow cytometry. Conclusive comparison of naive and antigen-experienced compartments was prevented by the profiling of bulk unsorted PBMCs. Compared with the aged group, the long-lived group had more naive CD4+ T cells, fewer expanded clones and increased TCR diversity, suggesting age selection. Estimates of total diversity from one million sequenced T cells were regarded as lower bounds and underestimates. Observed TCR beta diversity per million T cells fell roughly linearly with age, and a significant reduction was already apparent by age roughly 40. Because the CMV infection status of the donors was unknown, age-related changes in expanded clonotypes may potentially have been confounded.

CDR1 and CDR2 were assigned from the germline V gene as SQVTM and ANQGSEA. The CDR3 holds 16 amino acids from the cysteine to the phenylalanine. The kept DNA is CDR3 alone, 48 bases in frame from the first base. Trimming takes 5 bases from V and 3 bases from J, and the germline ends sit 22 bases apart. Library creation used 5' RACE. Instrument used: Illumina HiSeq 2500. A second PCR of about 6 to 11 cycles was run with a J-beta primer mix and a sample-barcoded 5' primer. Each TCR beta cDNA molecule received a unique molecular identifier from a template-switch 5' adaptor carrying 12 random nucleotides. Each sample yielded at least 2.5 million CDR3-containing paired-end reads. All of the RNA was converted into first-strand cDNA using the Mint cDNA synthesis kit, with a TRBC-specific oligonucleotide serving as the primer. After uracil-DNA glycosylase treatment, a first 18-cycle PCR used universal primers M1SS and BC2_uni_R on all cDNA. In the authors' own workflow: For normalization, 1 million high-quality reads were randomly selected from each sample, with every read carrying a distinct molecular identifier. Reads sharing molecular identifiers were discarded rather than binned into consensus sequences. MiTCR, with a Q25 quality threshold and the strictest error-elimination algorithm, was used for CDR3 identification, clonotype clustering and error correction. A nonparametric unseen species model using Euler transformation provided a lower-bound estimate of total TCR beta diversity. TCRdb ran its own pipeline on the public reads, namely fastp trimming at Q25 and MiXCR clone calling, and kept in-frame beta chains. Each entry merges the rows of one CDR3 protein and shows their most common DNA and genes. TCRdb's processing, not the authors' own work, is the source of the V and J calls. This sample gives roughly 800,000 distinct CDR3 sequences in total; around 36% of them show up just once. The ten largest clones take up 10% to 15% of the sample.

In regard to this clonotype: There is no known antigen for this receptor. No much larger clone exists at a distance of one base, and base qualities are not known.

Donors were under 40 systemically healthy Caucasian individuals from Russia aged roughly 6 to 95 years. Approximately 9.3 milliliters of peripheral blood were collected from each donor into EDTA-treated Vacutainer tubes. Ficoll-Paque density-gradient centrifugation was used to isolate PBMCs, with at least 7 million per sample. Total RNA, at least 6 micrograms per sample, was extracted from PBMCs with Trizol reagent. The percentages of naive CD45RAhigh/CD27high T cells were determined by flow cytometry on a PBMC aliquot from every donor. The sample comprised blood. Recombination connected TRBV29-1 to TRBJ1-2; a weak D assignment points to TRBD1 (6 bases agree). This TCR derives from a man between 18 and 29 years old in good health. The DNA is as follows: TGCAGCGTTCCTATGGGGGGGCGGCCCGGCGACTATGGCTACACCTTC. This is translated as CSVPMGGRPGDYGYTF.